Sequencing of this T cell receptor beta chain was carried out in a study of blood T cell repertoires in COVID-19. Study in general: The origin of the acute and convalescent COVID-19 samples was the United States, Italy and Spain. The cDNA or gDNA used as material had been derived from T cells, B-cell-depleted T cells, or PBMCs.

Study processing details: The assay estimated nucleated cells by amplifying reference gene primers. Profiled with immunoSEQ multiplex PCR; TCRdb holds only in-frame clones, not every one. The D gene and trimming were derived from the DNA, and the V and J assignments and clone size from that table. The sample consists of around 200,000 clones, 80% to 90% of them appearing once. V was cut by 0 bases and J by 5 bases, with 15 bases left in between. Germline V CDR1 and CDR2: SGHRS, YFSETQ. CDR3 length equals 17 residues. Sequences were obtained from peripheral blood. The chain recombines TRBV5-1 with TRBJ1-6, with D uncertain. The TCR was taken from a man aged 55-75 years who had recovered from COVID-19. The CDR3 DNA follows: TGCGCCAGCAGCTTGGCCGACTTCGGAGGTGATAATTCACCCCTCCACTTT. It translates to CASSLADFGGDNSPLHF.